The clone carrying this TCR beta chain was recorded a few times. Authors' methods: Quantification of nucleated cells was approximated via reference gene primer amplification. Produced via immunoSEQ multiplex PCR; TCRdb's table is partial and in-frame only. V, J and clone size reflect that table, while D and trimming were determined from the DNA. The data contain 200,000 or so clones, roughly 84% of them singletons. Trimming took off 0 bases at V and 9 bases at J, with 24 bases between the two ends. Germline V lookup: CDR1 LNHNV, CDR2 YYDKDF (reference sequence). This CDR3 has 18 amino acids. These data belong to a study of blood T cell repertoires in COVID-19. As for the study in general: COVID-19 samples, acute and convalescent, were from the United States, Italy and Spain. Nucleic acid was either cDNA or gDNA, and it came from T cells, B-cell-depleted T cells, or PBMCs.

The rearrangement joins TRBV15 to TRBJ2-1, with D perhaps TRBD2 (6 bases). Sequences were obtained from peripheral blood. This receptor was identified in a woman aged 25 to 39 who had recovered from COVID-19. The CDR3 region has the DNA TGTGCCACCAGCAGAGATCGGTATATATTAGCGGACCCAACTGAGCAGTTCTTC. The encoded protein is CATSRDRYILADPTEQFF.